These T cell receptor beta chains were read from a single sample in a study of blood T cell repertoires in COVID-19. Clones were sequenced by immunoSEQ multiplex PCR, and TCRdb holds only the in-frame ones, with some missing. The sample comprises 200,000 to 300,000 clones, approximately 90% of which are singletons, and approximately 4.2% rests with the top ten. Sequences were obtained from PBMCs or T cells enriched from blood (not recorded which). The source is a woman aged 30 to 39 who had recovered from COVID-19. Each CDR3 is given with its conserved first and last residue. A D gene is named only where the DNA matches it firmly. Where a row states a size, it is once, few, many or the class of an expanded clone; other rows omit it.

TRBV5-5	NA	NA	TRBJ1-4	CASSLAPEGGENEKLFF	TGTGCCAGCAGCTTGGCCCCGGAGGGGGGGGAGAATGAAAAACTGTTTTTT
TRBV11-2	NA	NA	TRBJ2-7	CASSSLGAYEQYF	TGTGCCAGCAGCTCACTGGGCGCCTACGAGCAGTACTTC
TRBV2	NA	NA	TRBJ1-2	CASSEEAESYGYTF	TGTGCCAGCAGTGAGGAGGCAGAATCCTATGGCTACACCTTC
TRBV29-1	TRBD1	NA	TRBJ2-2	CSVGLTGGTGELFF	TGCAGCGTCGGGTTAACAGGGGGCACCGGGGAGCTGTTTTTT
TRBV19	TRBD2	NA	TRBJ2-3	CASSIGAGGADTQYF	TGTGCCAGTAGTATCGGGGCGGGAGGGGCAGATACGCAGTATTTT
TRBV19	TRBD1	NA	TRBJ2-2	CASRKTGDTGELFF	TGTGCCAGTAGAAAAACAGGGGACACCGGGGAGCTGTTTTTT
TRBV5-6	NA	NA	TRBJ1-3	CASSPQGWDTIYF	TGTGCCAGCAGCCCCCAGGGTTGGGACACCATATATTTT
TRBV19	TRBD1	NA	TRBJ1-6	CASSERQGTYNSPLHF	TGTGCCAGTAGTGAACGACAGGGAACCTATAATTCACCCCTCCACTTT
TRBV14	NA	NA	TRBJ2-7	CASSQGYTTLYEQYF	TGTGCCAGCAGCCAAGGGTACACTACACTCTACGAGCAGTACTTC
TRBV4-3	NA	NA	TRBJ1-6	CASSQEGGWQNSPLHF	TGCGCCAGCAGCCAAGAGGGAGGGTGGCAGAATTCACCCCTCCACTTT
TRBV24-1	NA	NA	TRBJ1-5	CATSQSRADGDQPQHF	TGTGCCACCAGTCAATCCCGGGCCGACGGGGATCAGCCCCAGCATTTT
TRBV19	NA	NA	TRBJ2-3	CASSPGGSTDTQYF	TGTGCCAGTAGTCCTGGTGGCAGCACAGATACGCAGTATTTT
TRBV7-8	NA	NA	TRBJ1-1	CASSISRSSEAFF	TGTGCCAGCAGCATTTCGAGGAGCTCTGAAGCTTTCTTT
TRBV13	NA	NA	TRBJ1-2	CASSLPGGSTGYTF	TGTGCCAGCAGCTTACCGGGAGGGTCCACTGGCTACACCTTC
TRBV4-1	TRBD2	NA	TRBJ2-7	CASSQTGTSGRHEQYF	TGCGCCAGCAGCCAGACCGGGACTAGCGGGAGGCACGAGCAGTACTTC
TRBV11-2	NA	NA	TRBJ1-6	CASSLSGQGISPLHF	TGTGCCAGCAGCTTAAGTGGGCAGGGAATCTCACCCCTCCACTTT
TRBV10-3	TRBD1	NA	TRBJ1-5	CAISDSGGGNQPQHF	TGTGCCATCAGTGACTCAGGGGGCGGCAATCAGCCCCAGCATTTT
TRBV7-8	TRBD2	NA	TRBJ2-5	CASSFDPSGRSQTQYF	TGTGCCAGCAGCTTCGATCCTAGCGGGAGATCGCAGACCCAGTACTTC
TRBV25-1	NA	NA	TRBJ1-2	CASSSGLGYTF	TGTGCCAGCAGTTCAGGGTTAGGCTACACCTTC
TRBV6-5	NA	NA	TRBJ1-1	CASRPPPGTEAFF	TGTGCCAGCAGGCCCCCTCCGGGGACTGAAGCTTTCTTT
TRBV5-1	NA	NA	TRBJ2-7	CASSPGLLNYEQYF	TGCGCCAGCAGCCCGGGACTTCTCAACTACGAGCAGTACTTC
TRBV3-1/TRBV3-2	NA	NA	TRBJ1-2	CASSQGTGAYGYTF	TGTGCCAGCAGCCAAGGTACAGGTGCCTATGGCTACACCTTC
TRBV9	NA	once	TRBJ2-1	CASSVAATSYNEQFF	TGTGCCAGCAGCGTTGCGGCGACCTCCTACAATGAGCAGTTCTTC
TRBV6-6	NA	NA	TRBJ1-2	CASSFLEVGYTF	TGTGCCAGCAGTTTTCTAGAGGTTGGCTACACCTTC
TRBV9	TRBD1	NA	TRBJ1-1	CASSVVGTGIPNEAFF	TGTGCCAGCAGCGTAGTAGGGACAGGCATACCCAATGAAGCTTTCTTT
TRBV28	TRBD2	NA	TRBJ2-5	CASSSPGGAQYF	TGTGCCAGCAGTTCACCGGGGGGGGCCCAGTACTTC
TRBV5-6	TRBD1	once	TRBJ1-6	CASSSVGQIPPNSPLHF	TGTGCCAGCAGCTCCGTGGGACAGATCCCTCCCAATTCACCCCTCCACTTT
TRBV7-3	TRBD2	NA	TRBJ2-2	CASSISGGNTGELFF	TGTGCCAGCAGCATTAGCGGGGGAAACACCGGGGAGCTGTTTTTT
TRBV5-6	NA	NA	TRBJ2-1	CASSPSTGEQFF	TGTGCCAGCAGCCCGAGTACGGGTGAGCAGTTCTTC
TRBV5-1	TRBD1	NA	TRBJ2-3	CASSWDRGETDTQYF	TGCGCCAGCAGCTGGGACAGGGGAGAGACAGATACGCAGTATTTT
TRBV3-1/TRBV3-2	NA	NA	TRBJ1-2	CASSQAQYYGYTF	TGTGCCAGCAGCCAAGCTCAGTACTATGGCTACACCTTC
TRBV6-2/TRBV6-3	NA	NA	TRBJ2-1	CASSYSAGSSYNEQFF	TGTGCCAGCAGTTACTCAGCGGGCAGCTCCTACAATGAGCAGTTCTTC
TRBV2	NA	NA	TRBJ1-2	CASSERRDYGYTF	TGTGCCAGCAGTGAGCGGAGGGACTATGGCTACACCTTC
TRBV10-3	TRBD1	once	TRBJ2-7	CAISDPDRGLYEQYF	TGTGCCATCAGTGACCCCGACAGGGGTCTGTACGAGCAGTACTTC
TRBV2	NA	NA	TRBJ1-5	CASTREGNQPQHF	TGTGCCAGCACGCGGGAAGGGAACCAGCCCCAGCATTTT
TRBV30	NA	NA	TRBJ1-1	CAWSHSEAFF	TGTGCCTGGAGTCACAGTGAAGCTTTCTTT
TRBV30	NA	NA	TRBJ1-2	CAWSVPETTGYTF	TGTGCCTGGAGTGTACCGGAAACGACAGGCTACACCTTC
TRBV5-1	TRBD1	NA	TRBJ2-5	CASSLSAQGAIETQYF	TGCGCCAGCAGCTTATCTGCACAGGGGGCTATAGAGACCCAGTACTTC
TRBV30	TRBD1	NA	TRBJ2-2	CAFETGNTGELFF	TGTGCCTTCGAGACAGGGAATACCGGGGAGCTGTTTTTT
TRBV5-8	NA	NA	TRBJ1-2	CASSFGRELSRYGYTF	TGTGCCAGCAGCTTCGGAAGAGAACTATCACGTTATGGCTACACCTTC
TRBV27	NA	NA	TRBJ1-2	CASSLSDRTARVGYTF	TGTGCCAGCAGTTTATCGGACCGGACAGCCCGCGTGGGCTACACCTTC
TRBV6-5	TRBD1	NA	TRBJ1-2	CASSYTLDRGRVGYTF	TGTGCCAGCAGTTACACACTGGACAGGGGGCGGGTAGGCTACACCTTC